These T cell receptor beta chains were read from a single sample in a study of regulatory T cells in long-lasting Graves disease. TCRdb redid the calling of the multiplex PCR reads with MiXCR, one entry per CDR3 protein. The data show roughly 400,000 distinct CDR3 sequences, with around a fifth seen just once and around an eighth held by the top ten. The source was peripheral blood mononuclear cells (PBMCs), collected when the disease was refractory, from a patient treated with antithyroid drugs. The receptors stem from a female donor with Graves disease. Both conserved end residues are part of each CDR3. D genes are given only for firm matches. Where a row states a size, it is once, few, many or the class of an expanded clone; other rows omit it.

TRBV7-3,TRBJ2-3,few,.,TGTGCCAGCAGCCGCTTCAAGGGCCCAGATACGCAGTATTTT,CASSRFKGPDTQYF
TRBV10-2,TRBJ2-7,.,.,TGCGCCAGCAGTGCCGCCTCCTACGAGCAGTACTTC,CASSAASYEQYF
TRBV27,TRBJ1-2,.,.,TGTGCCAGCAGTTATAACAGCATGTATGGCTACACCTTC,CASSYNSMYGYTF
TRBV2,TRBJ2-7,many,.,TGTGCCAGCGAAGGCCTAAAGCAGGGGATCGGCTACGAGCAGTACTTC,CASEGLKQGIGYEQYF
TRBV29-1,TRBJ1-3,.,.,TGCAGCGTTAGGGAGGCGAGCTCTGGAAACACCATATATTTT,CSVREASSGNTIYF
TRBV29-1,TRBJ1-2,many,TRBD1,TGCAGCGTTGGGGACAGCTATGGCTACACCTTC,CSVGDSYGYTF
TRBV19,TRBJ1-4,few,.,TGTGCCAGTAGGCGCCGGTTAAATGAAAAACTGTTTTTT,CASRRRLNEKLFF
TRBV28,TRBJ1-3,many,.,TGTGCCAGCAGTTTTCCTGGGGGCTCTGGAAACACCATATATTTT,CASSFPGGSGNTIYF
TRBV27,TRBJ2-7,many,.,TGTGCCAGCAGCCAGGACAGCTCCTACGAGCAGTACTTC,CASSQDSSYEQYF
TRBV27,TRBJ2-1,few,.,TGTGCCAGCAGTTTATCCCTCTCCTACCCTTACAATGAGCAGTTCTTC,CASSLSLSYPYNEQFF
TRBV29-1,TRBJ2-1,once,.,TGCAGCGTCCACGGCAGCGTGGTAGATGAGCAGTTCTTC,CSVHGSVVDEQFF
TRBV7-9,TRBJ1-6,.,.,TGTGCCAGCAGCCGCTCAGAAGAGGGTTCACCCCTCCACTTT,CASSRSEEGSPLHF
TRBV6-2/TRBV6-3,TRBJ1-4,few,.,TGTGCCACCAGGGGCCCTAATGAAAAACTGTTTTTT,CATRGPNEKLFF
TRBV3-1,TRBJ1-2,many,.,TGTGCCAGCAGCCAAGAAAGGGCAGTGGAGGGCTACACCTTC,CASSQERAVEGYTF
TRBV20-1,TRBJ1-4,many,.,TGCAGTGCCACCCTAGGTGGTGAAAAACTGTTTTTT,CSATLGGEKLFF
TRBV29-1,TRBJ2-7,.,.,TGCAGCGTCGAGCTCGATCAGGGGCAATCATACGAGCAGTACTTC,CSVELDQGQSYEQYF
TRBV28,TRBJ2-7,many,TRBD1,TGTGCCAGCAGTTACATCGGACAGGTTGCCTGGGGGCAGTACTTC,CASSYIGQVAWGQYF
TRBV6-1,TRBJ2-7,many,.,TGTGCCAGCAGTGAATCGAAGGCTCATCTAGAGCAGTACTTC,CASSESKAHLEQYF
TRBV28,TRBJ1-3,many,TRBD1,TGTGCCAGCAGTTTGGGACAGGGGAACACCATATATTTT,CASSLGQGNTIYF
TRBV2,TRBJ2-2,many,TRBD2,TGTGCCAGCAGTGAAAGCGGTCTAGCGGGAGATGGGGAGCTGTTTTTT,CASSESGLAGDGELFF
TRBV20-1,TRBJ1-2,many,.,TGCAGTGCTAGTACAGTTTCGGACTATGGCTACACCTTC,CSASTVSDYGYTF
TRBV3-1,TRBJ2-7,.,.,TGTGCCAGCAGCCAAGATTCCCGTCTCTCCTACGAGCAGTACTTC,CASSQDSRLSYEQYF
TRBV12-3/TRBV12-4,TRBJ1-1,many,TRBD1,TGTGCCAGCAGTGTTCCCCCGGGACAGGGAAACACTGAAGCTTTCTTT,CASSVPPGQGNTEAFF
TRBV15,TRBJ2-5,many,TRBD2,TGTGCCACCAGCAGAGGCCTAGATAGCGGGATCCAAGAGACCCAGTACTTC,CATSRGLDSGIQETQYF
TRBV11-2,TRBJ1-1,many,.,TGTGCCAGCAGCTTTTGGTCCCCAGGTGGCAGGGGAATTGATGAAGCTTTCTTT,CASSFWSPGGRGIDEAFF
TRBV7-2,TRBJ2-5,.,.,TGTGCCAGCAGCTTTTACGAGACCCAGTACTTC,CASSFYETQYF
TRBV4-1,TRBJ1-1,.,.,TGCGCCAGCAGCCAAGATCCCACAGCTAACACTGAAGCTTTCTTT,CASSQDPTANTEAFF
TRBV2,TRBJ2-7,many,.,TGTGCCAGGACCCGGGACGAGCAGTACTTC,CARTRDEQYF
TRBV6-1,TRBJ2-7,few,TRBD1,TGTGCCAGCAGAAAGGGACAGACAAGCTCCTACGAGCAGTACTTC,CASRKGQTSSYEQYF
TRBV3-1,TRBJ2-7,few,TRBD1,TGTGCCAGCAGCCTTACTGGACAGGTTGCCCTAGAGCAGTACTTC,CASSLTGQVALEQYF
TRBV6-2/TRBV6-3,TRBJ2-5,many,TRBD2,TGTGCCAGCATCCCCCTATGGGGGGGGAGAGAGACCCAGTACTTC,CASIPLWGGRETQYF
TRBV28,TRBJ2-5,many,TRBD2,TGTGCCAGCAGCCTCGTTCGAGCGGGAGAGATAAAGACCCAGTACTTC,CASSLVRAGEIKTQYF
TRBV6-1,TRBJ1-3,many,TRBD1,TGTGCCAGCAGGGGCGCGACAGGGCACTCTGGAAACACCATATATTTT,CASRGATGHSGNTIYF
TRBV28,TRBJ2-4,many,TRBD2,TGTGCCAGCAGTCCGCTAGCGGAGAAAAACATTCAGTACTTC,CASSPLAEKNIQYF
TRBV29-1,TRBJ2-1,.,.,TGCAGCGTTGTTGTGGGAGCGGTCTACAATGAGCAGTTCTTC,CSVVVGAVYNEQFF
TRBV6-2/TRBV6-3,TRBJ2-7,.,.,TGTGCCAGCAGTGACGGTAGCTTATACGAGCAGTACTTC,CASSDGSLYEQYF
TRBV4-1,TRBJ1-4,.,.,TGCGCCAGCAGCCGTCCAGGCACAGATGAAAAACTGTTTTTT,CASSRPGTDEKLFF
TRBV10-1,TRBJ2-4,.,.,TGCGCCAGCAGTGGGTCCACAGAAGCCAAAAACATTCAGTACTTC,CASSGSTEAKNIQYF
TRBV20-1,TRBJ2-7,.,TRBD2,TGCAGTGGCCGGGATCTAGCGGGAGCCCTCTCCTACGAGCAGTACTTC,CSGRDLAGALSYEQYF
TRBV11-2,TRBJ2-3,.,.,TGTGCCAGCAGATACGGAGAGGTGGTAGATACGCAGTATTTT,CASRYGEVVDTQYF
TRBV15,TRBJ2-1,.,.,TGTGCCACCAGCAGAGTATGGGACCGCGAGATGCATGAGCAGTTCTTC,CATSRVWDREMHEQFF
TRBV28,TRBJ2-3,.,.,TGTGCCAGCAGTTTCTTAGCAGGCCATACTACGGATACGCAGTATTTT,CASSFLAGHTTDTQYF
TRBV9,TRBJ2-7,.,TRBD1,TGTGCCAGCAGCGTAGGTCTGACAGGGGGCTTGTACGAGCAGTACTTC,CASSVGLTGGLYEQYF
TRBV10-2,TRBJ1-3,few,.,TGCGCCAGCAGTGTCTCTCCAAGGGTCCCTGGAAACACCATATATTTT,CASSVSPRVPGNTIYF
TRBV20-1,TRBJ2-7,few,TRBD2,TGCAGTGCTAAAGTAGGGACTAGCGGGATTTCGAGAGGGTACGAGCAGTACTTC,CSAKVGTSGISRGYEQYF
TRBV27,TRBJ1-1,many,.,TGTGCCAGCAGTTATAGCTCGAACACTGAAGCTTTCTTT,CASSYSSNTEAFF
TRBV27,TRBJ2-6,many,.,TGCGCCAGCAGCCTTTACTCTGGGGCCAACGTCCTGACTTTC,CASSLYSGANVLTF
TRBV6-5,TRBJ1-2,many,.,TGTGCCAGCAGTTACTCGGGAACAGGGTACTATGGCTACACCTTC,CASSYSGTGYYGYTF
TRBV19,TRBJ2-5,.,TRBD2,TGTGCCAGCAGTGAAGTGACTAGCGGGAGGAAAGAGACCCAGTACTTC,CASSEVTSGRKETQYF
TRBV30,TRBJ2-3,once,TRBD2,TGTGCCTGGAGTGGTACAGCGGGGCCCACAGATACGCAGTATTTT,CAWSGTAGPTDTQYF
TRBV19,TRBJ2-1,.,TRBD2,TGTGCCAGTAGTATAGCCGGGACTAGCGACGGGTACAATGAGCAGTTCTTC,CASSIAGTSDGYNEQFF
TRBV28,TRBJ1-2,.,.,TGTGCCAGCACCGCTTTGCGGGGGGCCTATGGCTACACCTTC,CASTALRGAYGYTF
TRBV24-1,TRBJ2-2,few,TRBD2,TGTGCCACCAGTGATCCGCTAGCGGGCTCTAACACCGGGGAGCTGTTTTTT,CATSDPLAGSNTGELFF
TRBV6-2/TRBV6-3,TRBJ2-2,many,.,TGTGCCAGCAGTGATTCGGGGGACTACACCGGGGAGCTGTTTTTT,CASSDSGDYTGELFF
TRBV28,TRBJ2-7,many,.,TGTGCCAGCAGTTTATGGCAGTTCGCTAGCGCCGACTACGAGCAGTACTTC,CASSLWQFASADYEQYF
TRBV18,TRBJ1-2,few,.,TGTGCCAGCTCACCCGCAGGGGAGGGCTATGGCTACACCTTC,CASSPAGEGYGYTF
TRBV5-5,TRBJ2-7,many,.,TGTGCCAGCAGCCCTGGACTGGCGGGACATTTTTACGAGCAGTACTTC,CASSPGLAGHFYEQYF
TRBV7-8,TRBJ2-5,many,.,TGTGCCAGCCGACACCTTGTGTGGGAGACCCAGTACTTC,CASRHLVWETQYF
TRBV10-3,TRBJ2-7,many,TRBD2,TGTGCCATCACAGCGGGAGAAGGATACGAGCAGTACTTC,CAITAGEGYEQYF